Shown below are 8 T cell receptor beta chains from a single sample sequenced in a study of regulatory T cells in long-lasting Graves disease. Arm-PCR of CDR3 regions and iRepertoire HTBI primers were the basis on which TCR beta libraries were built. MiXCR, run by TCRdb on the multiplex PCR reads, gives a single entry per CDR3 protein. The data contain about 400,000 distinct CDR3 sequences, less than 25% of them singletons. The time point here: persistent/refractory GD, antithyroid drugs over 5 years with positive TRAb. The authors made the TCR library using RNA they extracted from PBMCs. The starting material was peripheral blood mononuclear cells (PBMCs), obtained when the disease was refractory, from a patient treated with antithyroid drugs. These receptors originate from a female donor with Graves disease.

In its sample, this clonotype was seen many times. CDR3 sequence (DNA): TGCAGCGTTGATTTAGGGACAGGCACTGAGACCCAGTACTTC. It codes for CSVDLGTGTETQYF. The chain uses TRBV29-1 and TRBJ2-5; 8 bases fit TRBD1. The V segment lost 3 bases and the J segment 5 bases; nucleotides outside the gene matches: 8. Germline CDR1 and CDR2: SQVTM and ANQGSEA. The CDR3 spans 14 residues.

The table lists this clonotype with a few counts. This chain's CDR3 is CASSPSGRARTDTQYF. The CDR3 DNA sequence: TGTGCCAGCAGTCCAAGCGGGAGGGCCCGCACAGATACGCAGTATTTT. The gene calls are TRBV12-3 or TRBV12-4 and TRBJ2-3, with TRBD2 identical over 10 bases. The CDR3 has 16 residues. Trimming removed 5 bases from V and 1 base from J; junction bases left unmatched: 6.

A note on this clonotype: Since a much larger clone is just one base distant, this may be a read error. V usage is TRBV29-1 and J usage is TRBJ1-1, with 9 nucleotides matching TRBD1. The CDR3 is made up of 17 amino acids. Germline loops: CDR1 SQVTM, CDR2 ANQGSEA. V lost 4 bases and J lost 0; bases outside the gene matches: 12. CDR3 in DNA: TGCAGCGTTGGGATGTTTAGACAGGGGGGAATGAACACTGAAGCTTTCTTT. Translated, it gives CSVGMFRQGGMNTEAFF.

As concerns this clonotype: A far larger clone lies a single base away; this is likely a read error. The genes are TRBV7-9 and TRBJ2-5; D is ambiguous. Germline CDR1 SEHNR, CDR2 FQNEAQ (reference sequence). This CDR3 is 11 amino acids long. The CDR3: CARSSGETQYF. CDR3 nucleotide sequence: TGTGCCAGAAGCTCTGGGGAGACCCAGTACTTC. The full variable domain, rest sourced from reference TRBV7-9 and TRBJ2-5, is DTGVSQNPRHKITKRGQNVTFRCDPISEHNRLYWYRQTLGQGPEFLTYFQNEAQLEKSRLLSDRFSAERPKGSFSTLEIQRTEQGDSAMYLCARSSGETQYFGPGTRLLVL.

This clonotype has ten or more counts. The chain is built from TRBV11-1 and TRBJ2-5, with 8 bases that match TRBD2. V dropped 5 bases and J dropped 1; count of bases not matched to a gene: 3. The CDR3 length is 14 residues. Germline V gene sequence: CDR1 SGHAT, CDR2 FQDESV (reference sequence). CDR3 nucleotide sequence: TGTGCCAGCAGCAGACTAGCGTTCCAAGAGACCCAGTACTTC. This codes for CASSRLAFQETQYF.

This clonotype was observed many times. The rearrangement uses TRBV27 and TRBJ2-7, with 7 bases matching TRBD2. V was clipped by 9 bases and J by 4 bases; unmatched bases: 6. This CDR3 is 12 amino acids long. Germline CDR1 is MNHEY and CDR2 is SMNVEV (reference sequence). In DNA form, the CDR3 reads TGTGCCAGAAGCGGGATCACGTACGAGCAGTACTTC. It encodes CARSGITYEQYF.

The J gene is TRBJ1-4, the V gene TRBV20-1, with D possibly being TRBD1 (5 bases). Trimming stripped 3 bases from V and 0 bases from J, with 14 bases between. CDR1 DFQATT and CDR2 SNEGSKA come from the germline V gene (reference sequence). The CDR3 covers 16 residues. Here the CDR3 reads CSASSFGTATNEKLFF. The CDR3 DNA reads TGCAGTGCTAGTAGTTTCGGGACGGCAACTAATGAAAAACTGTTTTTT.

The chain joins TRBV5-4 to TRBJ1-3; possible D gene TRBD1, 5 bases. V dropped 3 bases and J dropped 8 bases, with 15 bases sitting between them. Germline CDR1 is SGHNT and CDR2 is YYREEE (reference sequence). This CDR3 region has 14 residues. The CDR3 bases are TGTGCCAGCAGCTGGGGCGCAGGGTCGGACACCATATATTTT. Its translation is CASSWGAGSDTIYF.